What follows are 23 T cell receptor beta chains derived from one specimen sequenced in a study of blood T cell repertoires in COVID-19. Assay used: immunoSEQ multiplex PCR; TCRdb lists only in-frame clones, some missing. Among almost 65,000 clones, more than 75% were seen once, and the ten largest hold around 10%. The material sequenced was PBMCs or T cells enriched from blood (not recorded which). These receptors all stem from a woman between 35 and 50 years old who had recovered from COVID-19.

CDR3 nucleotides: TGTGCCAGCAGTGAATCGGGGGGAAATAACCAAGAGACCCAGTACTTC. It yields the protein CASSESGGNNQETQYF. This chain joins TRBV25-1 and TRBJ2-5; 7 nucleotides agree with TRBD2. This CDR3 is 16 amino acids long. Per germline, CDR1 MGHDK and CDR2 SYGVNS. The junction had 5 bases not matched to a gene; V was cut back by 1 base and J by 0 bases.

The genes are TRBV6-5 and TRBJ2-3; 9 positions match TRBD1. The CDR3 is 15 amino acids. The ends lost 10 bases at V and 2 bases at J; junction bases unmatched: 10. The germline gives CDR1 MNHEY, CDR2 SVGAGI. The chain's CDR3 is CATPIRDRDTDTQYF. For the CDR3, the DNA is TGTGCCACCCCGATCCGGGACAGGGACACAGATACGCAGTATTTT.

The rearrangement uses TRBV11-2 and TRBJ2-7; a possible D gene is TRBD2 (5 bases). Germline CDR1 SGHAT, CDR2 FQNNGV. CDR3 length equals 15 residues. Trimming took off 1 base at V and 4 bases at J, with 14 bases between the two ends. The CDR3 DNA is TGTGCCAGCAGCTTAGGGACGGGAATGGGGTACGAGCAGTACTTC. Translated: CASSLGTGMGYEQYF.

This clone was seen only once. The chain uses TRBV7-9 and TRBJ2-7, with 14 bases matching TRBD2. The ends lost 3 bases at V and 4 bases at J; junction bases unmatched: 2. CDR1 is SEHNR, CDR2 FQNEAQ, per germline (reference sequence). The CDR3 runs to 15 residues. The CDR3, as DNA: TGTGCCAGCAGCTTCCGGACTAGCGGGGGGTACGAGCAGTACTTC. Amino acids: CASSFRTSGGYEQYF.

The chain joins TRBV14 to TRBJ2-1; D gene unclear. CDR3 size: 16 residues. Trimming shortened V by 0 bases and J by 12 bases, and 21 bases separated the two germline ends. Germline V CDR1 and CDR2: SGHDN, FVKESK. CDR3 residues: CASSQDPLQPVFGQFF. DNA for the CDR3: TGTGCCAGCAGCCAAGATCCGTTACAGCCCGTTTTTGGGCAGTTCTTC.

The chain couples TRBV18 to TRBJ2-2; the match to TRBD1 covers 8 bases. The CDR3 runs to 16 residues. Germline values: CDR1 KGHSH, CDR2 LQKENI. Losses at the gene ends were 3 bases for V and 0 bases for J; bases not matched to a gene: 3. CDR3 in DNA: TGTGCCAGCTCACCTCAGGGACAGGCGAACACCGGGGAGCTGTTTTTT. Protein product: CASSPQGQANTGELFF.

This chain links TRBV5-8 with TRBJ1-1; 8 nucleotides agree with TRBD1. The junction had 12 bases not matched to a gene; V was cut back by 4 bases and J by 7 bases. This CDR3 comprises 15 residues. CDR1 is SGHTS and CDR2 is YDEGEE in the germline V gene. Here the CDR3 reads CASSPGQGGISEAFF. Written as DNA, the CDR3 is TGTGCCAGCAGCCCCGGACAGGGCGGGATTAGTGAAGCTTTCTTT.

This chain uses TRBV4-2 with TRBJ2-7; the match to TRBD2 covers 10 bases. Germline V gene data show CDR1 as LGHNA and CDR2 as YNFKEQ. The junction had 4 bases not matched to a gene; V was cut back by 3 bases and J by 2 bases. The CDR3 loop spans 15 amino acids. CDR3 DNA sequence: TGTGCCAGCAGCCAGCCCGGGACTAGCGCCTACGAGCAGTACTTC. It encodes CASSQPGTSAYEQYF.

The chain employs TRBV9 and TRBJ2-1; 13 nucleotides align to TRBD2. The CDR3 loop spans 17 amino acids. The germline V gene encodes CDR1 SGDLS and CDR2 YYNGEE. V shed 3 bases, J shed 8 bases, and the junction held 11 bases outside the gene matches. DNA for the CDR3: TGTGCCAGCAGCGATCGTAGGACTAGCGGGGGACAAGATGAGCAGTTCTTC. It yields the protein CASSDRRTSGGQDEQFF.

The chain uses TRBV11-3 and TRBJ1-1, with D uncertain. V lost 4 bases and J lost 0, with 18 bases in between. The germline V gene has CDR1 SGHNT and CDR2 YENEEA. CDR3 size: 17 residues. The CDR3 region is CASSSNELHPLNTEAFF. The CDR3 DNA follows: TGTGCCAGCAGCTCTAACGAGCTCCATCCTTTGAACACTGAAGCTTTCTTT.

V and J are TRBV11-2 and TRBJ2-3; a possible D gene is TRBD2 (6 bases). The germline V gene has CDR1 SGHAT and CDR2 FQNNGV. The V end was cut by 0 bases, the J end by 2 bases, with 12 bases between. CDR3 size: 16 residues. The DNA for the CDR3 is TGTGCCAGCAGCTTAGATCAGACTAGGGTCACAGATACGCAGTATTTT. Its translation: CASSLDQTRVTDTQYF.

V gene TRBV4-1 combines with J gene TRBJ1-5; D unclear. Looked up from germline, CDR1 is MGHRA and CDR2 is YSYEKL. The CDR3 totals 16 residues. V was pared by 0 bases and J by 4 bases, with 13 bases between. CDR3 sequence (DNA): TGCGCCAGCAGCCAAGATTACTCATTGTCTAATCAGCCCCAGCATTTT. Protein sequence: CASSQDYSLSNQPQHF.

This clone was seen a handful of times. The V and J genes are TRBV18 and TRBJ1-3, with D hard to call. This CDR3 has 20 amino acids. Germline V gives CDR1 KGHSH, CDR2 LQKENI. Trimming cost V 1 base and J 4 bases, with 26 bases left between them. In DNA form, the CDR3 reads TGTGCCAGCTCACCACTACCAATTCTGTTGACGGGTCTCGAAGGAAACACCATATATTTT. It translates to CASSPLPILLTGLEGNTIYF.

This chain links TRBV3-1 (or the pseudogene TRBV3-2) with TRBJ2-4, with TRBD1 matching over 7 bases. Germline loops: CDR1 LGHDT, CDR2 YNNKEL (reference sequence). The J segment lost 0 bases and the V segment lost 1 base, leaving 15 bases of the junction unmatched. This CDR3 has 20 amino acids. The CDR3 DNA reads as TGTGCCAGCAGCCAAGGATGGGAATCCGGGACAGAGATAGCCAAAAACATTCAGTACTTC. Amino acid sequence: CASSQGWESGTEIAKNIQYF.

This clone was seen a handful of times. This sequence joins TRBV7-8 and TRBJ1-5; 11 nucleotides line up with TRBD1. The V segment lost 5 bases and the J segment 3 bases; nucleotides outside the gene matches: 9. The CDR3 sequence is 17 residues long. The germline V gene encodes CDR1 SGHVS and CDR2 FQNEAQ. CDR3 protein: CASSKRTGGELNQPQHF. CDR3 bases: TGTGCCAGCAGCAAACGGACAGGGGGCGAACTCAATCAGCCCCAGCATTTT.

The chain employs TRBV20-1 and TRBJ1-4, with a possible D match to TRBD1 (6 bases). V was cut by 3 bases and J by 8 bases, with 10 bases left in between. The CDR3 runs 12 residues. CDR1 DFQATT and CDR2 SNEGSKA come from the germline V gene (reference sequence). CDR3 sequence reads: CSASPRGEKLFF. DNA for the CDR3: TGCAGTGCTAGTCCTAGGGGGGAAAAACTGTTTTTT.

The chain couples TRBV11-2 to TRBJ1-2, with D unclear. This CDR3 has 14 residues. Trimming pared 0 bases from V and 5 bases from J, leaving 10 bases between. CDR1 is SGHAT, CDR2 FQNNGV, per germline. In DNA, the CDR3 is TGTGCCAGCAGCTTAGATTACAGATCGTATGGCTACACCTTC. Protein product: CASSLDYRSYGYTF.

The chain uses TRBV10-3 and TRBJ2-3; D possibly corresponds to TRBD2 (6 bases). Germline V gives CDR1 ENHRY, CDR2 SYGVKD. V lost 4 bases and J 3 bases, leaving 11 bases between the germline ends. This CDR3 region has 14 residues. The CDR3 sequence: CAISVAGPTDTQYF. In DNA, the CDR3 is TGTGCCATCAGTGTGGCGGGGCCAACAGATACGCAGTATTTT.

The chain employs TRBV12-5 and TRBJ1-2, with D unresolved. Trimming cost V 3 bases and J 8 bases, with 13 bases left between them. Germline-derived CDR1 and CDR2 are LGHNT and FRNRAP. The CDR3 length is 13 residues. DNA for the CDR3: TGTGCTAGTGGTTTCGAGGTTCGTATGGGCTACACCTTC. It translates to CASGFEVRMGYTF. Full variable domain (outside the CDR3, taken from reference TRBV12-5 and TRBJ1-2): DARVTQTPRHKVTEMGQEVTMRCQPILGHNTVFWYRQTMMQGLELLAYFRNRAPLDDSGMPKDRFSAEMPDATLATLKIQPSEPRDSAVYFCASGFEVRMGYTFGSGTRLTVV.

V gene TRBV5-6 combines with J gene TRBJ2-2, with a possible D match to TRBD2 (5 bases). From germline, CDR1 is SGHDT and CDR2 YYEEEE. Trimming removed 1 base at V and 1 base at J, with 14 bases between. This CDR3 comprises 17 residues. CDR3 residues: CASSLPIYRGNTGELFF. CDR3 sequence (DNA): TGTGCCAGCAGCTTGCCCATCTATCGGGGGAACACCGGGGAGCTGTTTTTT.

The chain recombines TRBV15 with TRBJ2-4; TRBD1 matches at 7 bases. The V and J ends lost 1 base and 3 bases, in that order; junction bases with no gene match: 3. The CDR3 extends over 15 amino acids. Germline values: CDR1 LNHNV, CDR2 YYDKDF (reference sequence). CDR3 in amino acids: CATSRAGTDKNIQYF. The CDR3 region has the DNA TGTGCCACCAGCAGAGCCGGGACAGACAAAAACATTCAGTACTTC.

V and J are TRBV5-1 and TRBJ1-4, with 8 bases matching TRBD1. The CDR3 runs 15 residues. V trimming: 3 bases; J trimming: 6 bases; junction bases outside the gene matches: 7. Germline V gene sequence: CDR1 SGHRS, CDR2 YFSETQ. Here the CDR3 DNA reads TGCGCCAGCAGCTCCTCAGGGGGCAAGGATGAAAAACTGTTTTTT. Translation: CASSSSGGKDEKLFF.

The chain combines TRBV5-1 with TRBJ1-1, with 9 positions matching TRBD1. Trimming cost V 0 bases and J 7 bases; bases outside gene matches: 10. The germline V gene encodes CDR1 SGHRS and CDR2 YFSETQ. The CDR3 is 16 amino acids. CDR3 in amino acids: CASSLDPGQGTLEAFF. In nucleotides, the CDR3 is TGCGCCAGCAGCTTGGACCCGGGACAGGGCACTCTTGAAGCTTTCTTT. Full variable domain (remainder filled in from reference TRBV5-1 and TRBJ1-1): KAGVTQTPRYLIKTRGQQVTLSCSPISGHRSVSWYQQTPGQGLQFLFEYFSETQRNKGNFPGRFSGRQFSNSRSEMNVSTLELGDSALYLCASSLDPGQGTLEAFFGQGTRLTVV.